This TCR beta chain was observed in a study of T cells after yellow fever vaccination. This clonotype appeared many times. Its antigen is unknown. The junction does not match germline at one end; this may be a read error. One entry per CDR3 protein results from TCRdb running MiXCR on the 5' RACE reads. Found here are around 260,000 distinct CDR3 sequences, roughly 4.8% of them singletons; the top ten hold under 3.5%. CDR3 length: 13 residues. The germline V gene encodes CDR1 SGHTA and CDR2 FQGNSA. Findings and limits, study-wide: Subsequent to the booster, the majority of primary-vaccination clones reappeared (roughly 97% CD4, around 90% CD8). CD4 and CD8 compartments shared a small share of clonotypes, likely from convergent recombination. Within FACS-sorted repertoires, abundant clonotypes contaminating from the bulk population could be present.

The specimen was CD4+ T cells sorted from PBMCs, collected on the day of the yellow fever booster vaccination. The clonotype was recovered from a man between 18 and 29 years old who received the YFV17D yellow fever vaccine. The chain couples TRBV7-2 to TRBJ1-1; D not certain. The CDR3 loop is CASNLPSRTEAFF. The DNA for the CDR3 is TGTGCCAGCAACTTACCCTCCCGCACTGAAGCTTTCTTT. Complete variable domain (other parts from reference TRBV7-2 and TRBJ1-1): GAGVSQSPSNKVTEKGKDVELRCDPISGHTALYWYRQSLGQGLEFLIYFQGNSAPDKSGLPSDRFSAERTGGSVSTLTIQRTQQEDSAVYLCASNLPSRTEAFFGQGTRLTVV.